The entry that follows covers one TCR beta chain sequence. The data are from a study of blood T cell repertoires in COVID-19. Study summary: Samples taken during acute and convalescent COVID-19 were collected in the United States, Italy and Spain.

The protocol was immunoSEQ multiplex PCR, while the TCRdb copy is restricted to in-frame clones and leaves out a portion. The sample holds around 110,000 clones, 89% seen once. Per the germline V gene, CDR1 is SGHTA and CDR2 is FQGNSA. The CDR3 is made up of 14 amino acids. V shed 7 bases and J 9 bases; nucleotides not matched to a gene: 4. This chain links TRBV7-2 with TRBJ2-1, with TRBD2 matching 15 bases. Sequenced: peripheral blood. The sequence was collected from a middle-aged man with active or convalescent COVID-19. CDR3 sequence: CASTPGLAGGEQFF. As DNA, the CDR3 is TGTGCCAGCACCCCGGGACTAGCGGGAGGTGAGCAGTTCTTC.